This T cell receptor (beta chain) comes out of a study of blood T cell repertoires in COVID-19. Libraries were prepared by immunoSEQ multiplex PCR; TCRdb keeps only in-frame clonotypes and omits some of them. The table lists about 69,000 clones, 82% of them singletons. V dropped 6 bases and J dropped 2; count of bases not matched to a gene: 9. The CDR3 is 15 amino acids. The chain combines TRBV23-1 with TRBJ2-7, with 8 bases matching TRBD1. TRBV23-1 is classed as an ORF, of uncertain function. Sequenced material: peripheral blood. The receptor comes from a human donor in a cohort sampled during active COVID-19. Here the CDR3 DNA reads TGCGCCAGCAGCCTTAACAGGGGGGATCCCTACGAGCAGTACTTC. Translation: CASSLNRGDPYEQYF.